The sequence of this T cell receptor (beta chain) was determined in a study of T cells in tuberculosis. Study summary: In South Africa, adults with active tuberculosis were compared with IGRA-negative and latently infected IGRA-positive adolescents. Study-wide findings and caveats: Samples were chosen by availability of cryopreserved specimens.

Regarding time point: new active TB diagnosis, blood taken before or within 7 days of starting treatment. As to this clone: Antigen specificity is unknown.

Using immunoSEQ multiplex PCR, the repertoire was profiled, and TCRdb retains in-frame clones only, with some absent. The sample has tens of thousands of clones, 92% seen once. Germline V gene sequence: CDR1 ENHRY, CDR2 SYGVKD. Trimming pared 3 bases from V and 0 bases from J, leaving 9 bases between. The CDR3 is made up of 15 amino acids. The source material was PBMCs, sampled at tuberculosis diagnosis. The source is an adult with tuberculosis. The chain joins TRBV10-3 to TRBJ1-5; tentatively, D is TRBD1 (5 bases). Here the CDR3 DNA reads TGTGCCATCAGTGACAGGGCCGATAGCAATCAGCCCCAGCATTTT. As protein: CAISDRADSNQPQHF.